This T cell receptor (beta chain) was captured in a study of PD-L1 blockade in urothelial cancer (dated by TCRdb to 2017 to 2019). In terms of the full investigation: Every patient began therapy around 2014 and was given atezolizumab 1,200 mg intravenously every 3 weeks. About 85% of the roughly 30 patients were males with bladder-origin urothelial cancer, and 18 of 29 reported a prior smoking history. An ECOG performance status of 0 or 1 was recorded for the patients, and 0 to 3 prior chemotherapy regimens had been received by the patients. Blood samples were analyzed at two time points: 3 weeks after treatment start (second dose) and 6 weeks after treatment start. Blood samples gave a median of approximately 150,000 T cells and tens of thousands of unique TCRs, with a median clonality of roughly 0.081. The study was an exploratory multi-omic analysis of somatic, immune and clinical correlates of response to PD-L1 blockade with atezolizumab in urothelial cancer. Pretreatment tumor samples and matched peripheral blood, collected serially before and after atezolizumab treatment, underwent TCR sequencing. Durable clinical benefit was defined as progression-free survival longer than 6 months, and TCR features were also tested against progression-free and overall survival. In the same patients who had TCR sequencing, pretreatment tumors also underwent whole exome sequencing and RNA sequencing. Durable clinical benefit was achieved by nine patients and was not achieved by 20 patients. Some 29 patients had pretreatment blood TCR-seq, around 25 had at least one posttreatment blood collection, and around 25 had tumor TCR-seq. Overall results and qualifications from the work: Among patients with durable benefit, tumor-associated TCR clones showed greater expansion in peripheral blood 3 weeks after treatment started (n = 22, p = 0.022). Improved progression-free and overall survival was found to be associated with pretreatment peripheral blood TCR clonality below the median. Because the sample size was small (n ≈ 27) and many exploratory analyses were performed, the results are intended to be hypothesis-generating.

On this clone: Its antigen remains unidentified. Nothing much larger sits one base from this clone, and base qualities are not available.

Trimming takes 5 bases off V and 6 bases off J; junction bases not matched to a gene: 9. Measured from the cysteine to the phenylalanine, the CDR3 is 15 residues long. CDR3 DNA is the only sequence kept; it has 45 bases, read in frame from the first base. Reading the germline V gene gives CDR1 SGHAT and CDR2 FQNNGV. In the paper's terms, the time point label means: pretreatment peripheral blood. The cohort comprised approximately 30 patients with locally advanced or metastatic urothelial carcinoma treated at Memorial Sloan Kettering on a trial protocol. Peripheral blood mononuclear cells were collected pretreatment and during treatment, with between 1 and 8 total time points per patient. The Qiagen DNeasy Blood extraction kit was used to purify genomic DNA from total PBMCs and from tumor samples. Collected pretreatment and during treatment, PBMCs were isolated and stored as previously described. Each PCR received spiked-in synthetic TCR analog templates so that absolute template abundance could be estimated from read counts. The immunoSEQ assay was used to amplify TCRbeta CDR3 regions from genomic DNA with bias-controlled V and J gene primers. Rearranged TCRbeta segments were sequenced at approximately 20X coverage. The source study handled its data this way. Sequencing errors were corrected by clustering, and CDR3s were annotated against IMGT so that V, D and J genes could be assigned. Downstream analyses used only productive TCRbeta rearrangements, leaving out any out-of-frame or stop-codon sequences. To compute clonality, Shannon entropy was normalized by the log of the number of unique productive sequences and then subtracted from one. Clones differing between time points or between blood and tumor were identified using Fisher's exact test with Benjamini-Hochberg correction, with an adjusted p below 0.01 applied as the threshold. TCRdb mirrors the immuneACCESS table, restricted to in-frame sequences. Some clones are absent from its copies; in checked studies, under half trace to an unresolved V gene, and the reason for the others is unknown. The V and J calls and clone size come from that table; D and trimming were worked out from the DNA. Counted in this sample were some 100,000 clones; roughly 90% of them appeared once. The ten biggest clones cover 0.97% of the sample.

The starting material was PBMCs, obtained around atezolizumab (anti-PD-L1) treatment. The sequence derives from a woman aged 80 or over with urothelial cancer. The receptor chain draws on TRBV11-2 and TRBJ1-5; 8 central bases correspond to TRBD1. CDR3 loop: CASSQAGGAGQPQHF. The DNA is as follows: TGTGCCAGCAGCCAGGCAGGGGGCGCGGGTCAGCCCCAGCATTTT.